The rows below give T cell receptor beta chains drawn from one sample of a study of T cell repertoires in cytomegalovirus infection. TCRdb re-called the reads with MiXCR, one entry per CDR3 protein. The data show some 320,000 distinct CDR3 sequences, 25% to 30% seen once. What these receptors recognize is not known. Specimen: cultured PBMCs, collected from culture after CMV antigen stimulation. The receptors come from a human donor in good health (CMV status not recorded). Some clones in this sample may be carry-over from other donors' samples. CDR3s include the opening cysteine and the closing phenylalanine or tryptophan. Fields, in order: J gene, clone size, D gene, V gene, CDR3 protein, CDR3 DNA. The D gene is left open where the match is weak. Size values are once, few and many counts, or a class for expanded clones, and some rows have none.

TRBJ2-3 | NA | NA | TRBV29-1 | CSANSLGGTDTQYF | TGCAGCGCCAATTCGCTAGGGGGCACAGATACGCAGTATTTT
TRBJ2-1 | NA | NA | TRBV11-3 | CASSPIGLIPVNEQFF | TGTGCCAGCAGTCCAATAGGACTTATACCTGTGAATGAGCAGTTCTTC
TRBJ1-1 | NA | NA | TRBV12-3/TRBV12-4 | CASGASTEAFF | TGTGCCAGCGGGGCATCCACTGAAGCTTTCTTT
TRBJ1-1 | NA | TRBD1 | TRBV5-1 | CASTPGTANTEAFF | TGCGCCAGCACCCCCGGGACAGCGAACACTGAAGCTTTCTTT
TRBJ2-4 | NA | NA | TRBV5-5 | CASSLAGTKNIQYF | TGTGCCAGCAGCTTGGCCGGGACTAAAAACATTCAGTACTTC
TRBJ1-1 | NA | NA | TRBV20-1 | CSARKTGTRGRAEAFF | TGCAGTGCTAGAAAGACGGGGACCCGGGGAAGAGCTGAAGCTTTCTTT
TRBJ2-1 | NA | TRBD2 | TRBV7-9 | CASSLLAGLSYNEQFF | TGTGCCAGCAGCTTGTTAGCGGGATTATCCTACAATGAGCAGTTCTTC
TRBJ1-2 | few | NA | TRBV4-1 | CASSPESAGLYGYTF | TGCGCCAGCAGCCCCGAGAGCGCAGGCCTCTATGGCTACACCTTC
TRBJ1-1 | many | NA | TRBV29-1 | CSVTGIILNTEAFF | TGCAGCGTCACCGGGATCATTTTGAACACTGAAGCTTTCTTT
TRBJ2-3 | NA | TRBD2 | TRBV5-3 | CASSLYGAGGDTQYF | TGTGCCAGCAGCTTGTACGGAGCGGGAGGGGATACGCAGTATTTT
TRBJ1-1 | NA | NA | TRBV7-4 | CASSLATAPRNTEAFF | TGTGCCAGCAGCTTAGCGACAGCGCCCCGGAACACTGAAGCTTTCTTT
TRBJ1-2 | NA | NA | TRBV29-1 | CSVERGDGYTF | TGCAGCGTTGAGCGGGGAGACGGCTACACCTTC
TRBJ1-1 | NA | TRBD1 | TRBV28 | CASRKDRAGDTEAFF | TGTGCCAGCAGAAAGGACAGGGCAGGGGACACTGAAGCTTTCTTT
TRBJ1-3 | few | NA | TRBV6-2/TRBV6-3 | CASSYGGQGNTIYF | TGTGCCAGCAGTTACGGCGGACAAGGAAACACCATATATTTT
TRBJ2-1 | few | TRBD2 | TRBV28 | CASSSPGAGGPSGKGEQFF | TGTGCCAGCAGTTCCCCCGGGGCCGGGGGGCCTAGCGGGAAGGGTGAGCAGTTCTTC
TRBJ2-3 | few | NA | TRBV7-3 | CASSLTGGRVPDTQYF | TGTGCCAGCAGCTTAACGGGGGGCAGGGTGCCAGATACGCAGTATTTT
TRBJ1-5 | NA | NA | TRBV28 | CASSLPTHRENNQPQHF | TGTGCCAGCAGTTTGCCTACACACAGGGAGAACAATCAGCCCCAGCATTTT